A selection of T cell receptor beta chains follows, all from one sample in a study of blood T cells in healthy people across ages. TCRdb ran MiXCR on the 5' RACE reads and lists one entry per CDR3 protein. This sample carries about 930,000 distinct CDR3 sequences, about 27% of them seen once, and the ten largest clones take around 9.6%. Another study also made use of these data, one on T cells of mothers and their children.

The sequenced material came from blood. These TCRs come from a woman between 35 and 50 years old in good health. Each CDR3 is given with its conserved first and last residue. The D gene is left open where the match is weak. Some rows mark clone size as missing; the rest say once, few, many or name a class of expanded clone.

j_gene	abundance	v_gene	d_gene	CDR3nt	CDR3aa
TRBJ2-1	-	TRBV5-1	-	TGCGCCAGCAAAGAAGGCGCTTACCAGCAGGTCTTC	CASKEGAYQQVF
TRBJ1-5	-	TRBV18	-	TGTGCCAGCTCCAAGGGCGACAGGCAGCCCCAGCATTTT	CASSKGDRQPQHF
TRBJ2-1	-	TRBV5-4	-	TGTGTCAGCAGCTCGTCTACCGACAATGTGCAGTTCTTC	CVSSSSTDNVQFF
TRBJ2-1	many	TRBV10-3	-	TGTGCCATCACTGATTCACAGCTTTACAATGAGCAGTTCTTC	CAITDSQLYNEQFF
TRBJ2-7	-	TRBV6-6	-	TGTGTCAGCAGTCAGCTTGGGAGAGACGGGGAGCAGTACTTC	CVSSQLGRDGEQYF
TRBJ2-3	-	TRBV6-2/TRBV6-3	-	TGTGCCAGCTCTGGACAGAACACAGATACGCAGTATTTT	CASSGQNTDTQYF
TRBJ2-1	few	TRBV20-1	-	TGCAGTGCTATCGGGGGAAATGAGCAGTTCTTC	CSAIGGNEQFF
TRBJ1-2	once	TRBV29-1	-	TGCAGCGTTGAAGAAAGGGACCACAAGGGGGATGGCTACACCTTC	CSVEERDHKGDGYTF
TRBJ2-1	many	TRBV4-2	-	TGTGCCAGCAGCCTTCATGTATACAATGAGCAGTTCTTC	CASSLHVYNEQFF
TRBJ2-1	-	TRBV7-6	-	TGTGCCAGCAGCCTAACCGTGAGGGGGTTCTCAGGGCAGTTCTTC	CASSLTVRGFSGQFF
TRBJ2-1	-	TRBV4-1	-	TGCGCCAGCAGCCAAGATAGGGGGGCCCAGAGTGAGCAGTTCTTC	CASSQDRGAQSEQFF
TRBJ2-7	many	TRBV7-2	TRBD1	TGTGCCAGCACCCGGACAGGGCGCTACGAGCAGTACTTC	CASTRTGRYEQYF
TRBJ2-7	few	TRBV2	-	TGTGCCAGCCGGGACCCCCGCTACGAGCAGTACTTC	CASRDPRYEQYF
TRBJ1-5	-	TRBV9	TRBD1	TGTGCCAGCAACCGAGGGGGCCAGAGCAATCAGCCCCAGAATTTT	CASNRGGQSNQPQNF
TRBJ2-7	-	TRBV5-1	TRBD2	TGCGCCAGCAGCTTGGAGAGTAGCGGGTACTACGAGCAGTACTTC	CASSLESSGYYEQYF
TRBJ1-1	-	TRBV4-3	-	TGCGCCAGCAGCCAGGACCAATCGTCTGAAGCTTTCTTT	CASSQDQSSEAFF
TRBJ2-1	few	TRBV12-3/TRBV12-4	-	TGTGCCAGCAGTTGGGGCAGGGCAACCTACAATGAGCAGTTCTTC	CASSWGRATYNEQFF
TRBJ2-6	many	TRBV20-1	-	TGCAGTGTCATGGGACCCTCGGTCCTGACTTTC	CSVMGPSVLTF
TRBJ1-1	few	TRBV6-4	-	TGTGCCAGCAGCAAGGGAATGGGCACTGAAGCTTTCTTT	CASSKGMGTEAFF
TRBJ2-4	many	TRBV3-1	TRBD1	TGTGCCAGCAGCCAGTCTTCACAGGGGGCCAAAAACATTCAGTACTTC	CASSQSSQGAKNIQYF
TRBJ2-6	many	TRBV7-8	TRBD2	TGTGCCAGCAGCCCAACGGGGGGGGTCAACGTCCTGACTTTC	CASSPTGGVNVLTF
TRBJ2-5	many	TRBV24-1	TRBD1	TGTGCCACCAGTGCCCCGGGACAGGGCGGCCAAGAGACCCAGTACTTC	CATSAPGQGGQETQYF